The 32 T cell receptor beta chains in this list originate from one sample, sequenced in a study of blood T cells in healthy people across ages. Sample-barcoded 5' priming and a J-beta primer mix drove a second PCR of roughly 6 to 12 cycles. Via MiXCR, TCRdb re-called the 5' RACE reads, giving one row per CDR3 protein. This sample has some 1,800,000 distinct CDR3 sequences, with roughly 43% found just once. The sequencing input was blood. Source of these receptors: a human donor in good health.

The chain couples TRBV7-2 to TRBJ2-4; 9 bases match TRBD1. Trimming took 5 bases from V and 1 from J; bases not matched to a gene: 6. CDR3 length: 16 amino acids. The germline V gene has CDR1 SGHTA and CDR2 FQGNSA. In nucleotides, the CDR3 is TGTGCCAGCAGCCTGGGGACAGGGTATGCCAAAAACATTCAGTACTTC. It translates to CASSLGTGYAKNIQYF.

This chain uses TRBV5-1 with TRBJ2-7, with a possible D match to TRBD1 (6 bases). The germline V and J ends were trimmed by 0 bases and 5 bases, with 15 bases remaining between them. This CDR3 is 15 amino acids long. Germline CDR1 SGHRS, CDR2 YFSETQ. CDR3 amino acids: CASSLALAGVNEQYF. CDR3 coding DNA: TGCGCCAGCAGCTTGGCCCTAGCAGGGGTCAACGAGCAGTACTTC.

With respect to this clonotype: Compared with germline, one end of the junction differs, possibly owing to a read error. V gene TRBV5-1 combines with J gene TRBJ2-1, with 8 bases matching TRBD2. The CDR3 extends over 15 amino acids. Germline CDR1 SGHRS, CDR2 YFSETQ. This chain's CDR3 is CAGSQGLVKGGEQFF. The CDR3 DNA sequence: TGCGCCGGCAGCCAGGGACTAGTGAAGGGCGGTGAGCAGTTCTTC.

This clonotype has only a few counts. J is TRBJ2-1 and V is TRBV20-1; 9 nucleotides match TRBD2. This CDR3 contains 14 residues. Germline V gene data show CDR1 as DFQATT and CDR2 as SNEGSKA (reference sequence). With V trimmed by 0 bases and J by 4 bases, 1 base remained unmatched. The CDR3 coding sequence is TGCAGTGCTAGAGATCTAGCGGGGTACAATGAGCAGTTCTTC. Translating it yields CSARDLAGYNEQFF.

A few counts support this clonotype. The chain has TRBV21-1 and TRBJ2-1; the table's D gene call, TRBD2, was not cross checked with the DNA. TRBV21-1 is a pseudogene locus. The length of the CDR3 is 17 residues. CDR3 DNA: TGTGCCAGCAGCCCAGATTTATCCGGGACTTCCTACAATGAGCAGTTCTTC. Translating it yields CASSPDLSGTSYNEQFF.

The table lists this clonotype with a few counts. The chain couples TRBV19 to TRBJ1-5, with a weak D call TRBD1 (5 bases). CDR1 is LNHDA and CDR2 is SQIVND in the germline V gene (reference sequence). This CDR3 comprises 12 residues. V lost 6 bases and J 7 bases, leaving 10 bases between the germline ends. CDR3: CASSWGGQPQHF. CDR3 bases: TGTGCCAGTAGCTGGGGGGGGCAGCCCCAGCATTTT.

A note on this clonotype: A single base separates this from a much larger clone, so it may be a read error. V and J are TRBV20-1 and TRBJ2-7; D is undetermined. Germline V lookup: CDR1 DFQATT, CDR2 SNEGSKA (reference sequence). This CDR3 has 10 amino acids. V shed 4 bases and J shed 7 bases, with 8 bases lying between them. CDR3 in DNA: TGCAGTGCTAAATACAATGAGCAGTACTTC. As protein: CSAKYNEQYF.

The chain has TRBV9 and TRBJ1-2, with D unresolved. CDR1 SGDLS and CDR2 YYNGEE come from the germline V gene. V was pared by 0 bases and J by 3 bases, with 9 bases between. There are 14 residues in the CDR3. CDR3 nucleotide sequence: TGTGCCAGCAGCGTAGGCAAGGCGGACTATGGCTACACCTTC. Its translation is CASSVGKADYGYTF.

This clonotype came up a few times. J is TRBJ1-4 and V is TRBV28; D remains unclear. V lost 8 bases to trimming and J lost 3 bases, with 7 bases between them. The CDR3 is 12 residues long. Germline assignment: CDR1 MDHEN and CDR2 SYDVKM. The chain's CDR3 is CASEKANEKLFF. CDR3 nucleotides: TGTGCCAGCGAAAAGGCTAATGAAAAACTGTTTTTT. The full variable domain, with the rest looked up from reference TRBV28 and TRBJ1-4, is DVKVTQSSRYLVKRTGEKVFLECVQDMDHENMFWYRQDPGLGLRLIYFSYDVKMKEKGDIPEGYSVSREKKERFSLILESASTNQTSMYLCASEKANEKLFFGSGTQLSVL.

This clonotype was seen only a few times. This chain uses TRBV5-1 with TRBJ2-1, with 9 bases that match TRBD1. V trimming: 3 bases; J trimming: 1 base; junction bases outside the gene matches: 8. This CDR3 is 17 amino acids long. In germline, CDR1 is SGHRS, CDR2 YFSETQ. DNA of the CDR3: TGCGCCAGCAGCTGGGGGGACAGGGAGGGGTCCTACAATGAGCAGTTCTTC. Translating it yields CASSWGDREGSYNEQFF.

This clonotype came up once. CDR3 nucleotide sequence: TGTGCCAGCAGCGGCCCTGATCAGGGGCGGGACTATGGCTACACCTTC. Translation: CASSGPDQGRDYGYTF. The V call is TRBV4-2, the J call TRBJ1-2; possibly TRBD1 for D (6 bases). V was cut by 5 bases and J by 3 bases, with 19 bases left in between. The CDR3 contains 16 residues. In germline, CDR1 is LGHNA, CDR2 YNFKEQ.

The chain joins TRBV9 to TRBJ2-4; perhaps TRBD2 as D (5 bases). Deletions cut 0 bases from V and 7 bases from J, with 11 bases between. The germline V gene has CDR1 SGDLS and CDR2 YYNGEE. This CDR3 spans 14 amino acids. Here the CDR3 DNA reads TGTGCCAGCAGCGTAGATTCACGCGGGAACATTCAGTACTTC. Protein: CASSVDSRGNIQYF.

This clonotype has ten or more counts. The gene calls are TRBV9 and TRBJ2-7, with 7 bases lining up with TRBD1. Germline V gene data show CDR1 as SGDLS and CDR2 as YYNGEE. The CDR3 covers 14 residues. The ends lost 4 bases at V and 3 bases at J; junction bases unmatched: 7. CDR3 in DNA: TGTGCCAGCAGCAGGAGCCGGGACAGCTACGAGCAGTACTTC. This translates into CASSRSRDSYEQYF.

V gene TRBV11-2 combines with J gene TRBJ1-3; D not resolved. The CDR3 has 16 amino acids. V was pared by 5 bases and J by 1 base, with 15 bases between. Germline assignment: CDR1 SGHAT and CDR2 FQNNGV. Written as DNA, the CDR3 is TGTGCCAGCAGCCCCATGTTGGTCTCTTCTGGAAACACCATATATTTT. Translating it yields CASSPMLVSSGNTIYF.

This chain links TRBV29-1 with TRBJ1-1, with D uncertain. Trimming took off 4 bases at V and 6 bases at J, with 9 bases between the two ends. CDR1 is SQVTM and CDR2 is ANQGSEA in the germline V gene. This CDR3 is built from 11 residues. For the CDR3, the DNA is TGCAGCGTTGTAATCGGCCCTGAAGCTTTCTTT. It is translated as CSVVIGPEAFF.

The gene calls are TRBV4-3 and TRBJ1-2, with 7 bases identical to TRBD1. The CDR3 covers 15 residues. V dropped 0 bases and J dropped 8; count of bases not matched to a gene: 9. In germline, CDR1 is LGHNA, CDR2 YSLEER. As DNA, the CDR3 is TGCGCCAGCAGCCAAGAATACAGGGGAGTGGGCGGCTACACCTTC. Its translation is CASSQEYRGVGGYTF.

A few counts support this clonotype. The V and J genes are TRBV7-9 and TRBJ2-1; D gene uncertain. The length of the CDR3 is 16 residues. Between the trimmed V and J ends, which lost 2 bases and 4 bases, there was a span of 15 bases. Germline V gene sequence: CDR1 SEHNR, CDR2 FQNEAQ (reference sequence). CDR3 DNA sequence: TGTGCCAGCAGCTTATTGGGCCTAGATCCATACAATGAGCAGTTCTTC. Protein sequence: CASSLLGLDPYNEQFF.

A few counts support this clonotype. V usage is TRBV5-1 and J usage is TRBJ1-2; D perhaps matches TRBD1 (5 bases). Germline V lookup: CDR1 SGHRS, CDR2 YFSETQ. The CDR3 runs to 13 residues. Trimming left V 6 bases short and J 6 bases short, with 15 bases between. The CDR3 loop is CASKIRDVDGYTF. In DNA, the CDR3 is TGCGCCAGCAAAATCCGGGACGTTGATGGCTACACCTTC.

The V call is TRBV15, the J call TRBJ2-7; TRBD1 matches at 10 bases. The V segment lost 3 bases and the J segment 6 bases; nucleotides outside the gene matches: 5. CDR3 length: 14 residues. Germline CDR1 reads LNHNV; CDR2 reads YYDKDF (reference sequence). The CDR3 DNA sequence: TGTGCCACCAGCAGTGGGGACAGGGGAACCGAGCAGTACTTC. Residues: CATSSGDRGTEQYF.

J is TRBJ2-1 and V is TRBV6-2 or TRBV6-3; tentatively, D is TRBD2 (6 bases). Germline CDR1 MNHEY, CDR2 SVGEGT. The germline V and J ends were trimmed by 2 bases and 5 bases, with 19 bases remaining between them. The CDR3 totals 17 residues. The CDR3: CASSYIAGRTKNNEQFF. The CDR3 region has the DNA TGTGCCAGCAGTTACATTGCGGGGCGGACGAAAAACAATGAGCAGTTCTTC.

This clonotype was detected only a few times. The CDR3 protein is CASSQDWAAYNEQFF. CDR3 bases: TGCGCCAGCAGCCAAGATTGGGCGGCCTACAATGAGCAGTTCTTC. The chain employs TRBV4-3 and TRBJ2-1, with unresolved D. The germline V and J ends were trimmed by 0 bases and 2 bases, with 8 bases remaining between them. The germline V gene encodes CDR1 LGHNA and CDR2 YSLEER. The CDR3 spans 15 residues.

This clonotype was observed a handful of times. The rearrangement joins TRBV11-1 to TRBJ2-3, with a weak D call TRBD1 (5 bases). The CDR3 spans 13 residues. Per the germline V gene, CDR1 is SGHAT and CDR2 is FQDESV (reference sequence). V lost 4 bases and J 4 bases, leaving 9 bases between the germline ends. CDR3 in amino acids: CASSSQGPDTQYF. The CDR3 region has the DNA TGTGCCAGCAGCTCTCAGGGTCCAGATACGCAGTATTTT.

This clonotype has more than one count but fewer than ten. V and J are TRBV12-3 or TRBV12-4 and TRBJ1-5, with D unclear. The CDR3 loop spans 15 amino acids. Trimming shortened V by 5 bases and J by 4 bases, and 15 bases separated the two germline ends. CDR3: CASSGLFYKNQPQHF. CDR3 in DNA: TGTGCCAGCAGTGGGCTGTTCTACAAGAATCAGCCCCAGCATTTT.

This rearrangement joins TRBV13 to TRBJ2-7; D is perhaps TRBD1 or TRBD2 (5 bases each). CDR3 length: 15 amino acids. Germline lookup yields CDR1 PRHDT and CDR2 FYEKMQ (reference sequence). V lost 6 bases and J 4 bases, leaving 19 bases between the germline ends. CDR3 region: CASSLLPGRAYEQYF. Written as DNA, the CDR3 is TGTGCCAGCAGTCTCCTTCCGGGACGGGCATACGAGCAGTACTTC.

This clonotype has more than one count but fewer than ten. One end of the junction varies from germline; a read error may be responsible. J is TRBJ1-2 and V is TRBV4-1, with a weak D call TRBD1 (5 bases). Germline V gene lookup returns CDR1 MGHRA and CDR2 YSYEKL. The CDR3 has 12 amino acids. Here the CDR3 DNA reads TGCACCAGCAGCCAAACGGGGGGAGGCTACACCTTC. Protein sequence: CTSSQTGGGYTF.

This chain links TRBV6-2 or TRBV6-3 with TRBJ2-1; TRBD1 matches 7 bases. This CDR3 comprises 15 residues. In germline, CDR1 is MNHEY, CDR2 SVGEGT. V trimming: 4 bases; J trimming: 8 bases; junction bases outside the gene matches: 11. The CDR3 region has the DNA TGTGCCAGCAGTTCATACGGACAGGACGCGGATGAGCAGTTCTTC. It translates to CASSSYGQDADEQFF.

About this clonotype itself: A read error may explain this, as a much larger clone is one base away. CDR3 residues: CASMPSGFYNEQYF. The CDR3 DNA follows: TGTGCCAGCATGCCTAGCGGCTTCTACAATGAGCAGTACTTC. This chain links TRBV6-1 with TRBJ2-5, with 7 bases that match TRBD2. Looked up from germline, CDR1 is MNHNS and CDR2 is SASEGT. This CDR3 spans 14 amino acids. V lost 7 bases to trimming and J lost 11 bases; unmatched junction nucleotides: 16.

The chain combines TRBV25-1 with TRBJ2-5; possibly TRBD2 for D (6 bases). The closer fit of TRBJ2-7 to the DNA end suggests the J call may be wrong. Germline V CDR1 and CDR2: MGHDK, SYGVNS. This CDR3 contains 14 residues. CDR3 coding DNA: TGTGCCAGCAGTGAATTTTACGGGGGACTCGAGCAGTACTTC. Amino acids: CASSEFYGGLEQYF.

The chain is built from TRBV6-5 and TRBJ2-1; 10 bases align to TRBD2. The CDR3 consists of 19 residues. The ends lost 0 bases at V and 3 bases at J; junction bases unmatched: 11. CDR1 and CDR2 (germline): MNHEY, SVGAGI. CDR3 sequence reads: CASSYSLRLAGDHYNEQFF. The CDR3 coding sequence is TGTGCCAGCAGTTACTCCCTTCGACTAGCGGGCGACCACTACAATGAGCAGTTCTTC.

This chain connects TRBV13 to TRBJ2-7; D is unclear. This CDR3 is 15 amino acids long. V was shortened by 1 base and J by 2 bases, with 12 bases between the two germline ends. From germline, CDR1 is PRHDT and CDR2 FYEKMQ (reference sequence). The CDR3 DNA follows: TGTGCCAGCAGCTTAGCGGGCAGGATACCCTACGAGCAGTACTTC. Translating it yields CASSLAGRIPYEQYF.

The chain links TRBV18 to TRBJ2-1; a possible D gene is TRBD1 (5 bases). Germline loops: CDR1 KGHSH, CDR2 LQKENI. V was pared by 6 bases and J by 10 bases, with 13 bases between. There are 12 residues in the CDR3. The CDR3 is CASSLDRPEQFF. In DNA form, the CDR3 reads TGTGCCAGCTCGTTAGACAGACCCGAGCAGTTCTTC.

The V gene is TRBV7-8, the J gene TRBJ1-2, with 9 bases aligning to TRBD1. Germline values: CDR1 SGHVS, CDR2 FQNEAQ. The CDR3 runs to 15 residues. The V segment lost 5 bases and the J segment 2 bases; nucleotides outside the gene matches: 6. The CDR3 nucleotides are TGTGCCAGCAGCCGGTGGACAGGGGTCAACTATGGCTACACCTTC. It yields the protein CASSRWTGVNYGYTF.